These 24 T cell receptor beta chains share one sample of origin, sequenced in a study of a mutant IDH1 vaccine in newly diagnosed glioma. Their antigen targets remain unknown. Time point in this sample: week 35, safety follow-up. Every single dose of the vaccine, 300 ug of mutant IDH1 20-mer peptide, came with topical imiquimod. TCRdb's copy holds only in-frame clones and misses some; the assay was immunoSEQ multiplex PCR. This sample yields 40,000 to 45,000 clones, of which 81% are seen a single time; roughly 5% belongs to the top ten. This specimen consisted of PBMCs, obtained from a glioma patient whose treatment included an IDH1 peptide vaccine. These receptors came from a woman between 40 and 55 years old with glioma. Some clones in this sample may be carry-over from other donors' samples.

The rearrangement uses TRBV5-1 and TRBJ1-3; D is possibly TRBD1 (5 bases). CDR1 SGHRS and CDR2 YFSETQ come from the germline V gene. This CDR3 has 16 amino acids. Between the trimmed V and J ends, which lost 1 base and 0 bases, there was a span of 11 bases. The CDR3 here is CASSLLDTGSGNTIYF. In DNA form, the CDR3 reads TGCGCCAGCAGCTTGTTGGACACAGGCTCTGGAAACACCATATATTTT. The full variable domain, its missing parts supplied by reference TRBV5-1 and TRBJ1-3, is KAGVTQTPRYLIKTRGQQVTLSCSPISGHRSVSWYQQTPGQGLQFLFEYFSETQRNKGNFPGRFSGRQFSNSRSEMNVSTLELGDSALYLCASSLLDTGSGNTIYFGEGSWLTVV.

The chain links TRBV27 to TRBJ1-1; TRBD1 aligns across 10 bases. Germline CDR1 and CDR2: MNHEY and SMNVEV (reference sequence). The CDR3 has 15 amino acids. V gave up 5 bases and J gave up 1 base; unmatched junction bases: 4. In DNA form, the CDR3 reads TGTGCCAGCAGTCCCCGGGACAGGGGGAACACTGAAGCTTTCTTT. The encoded protein is CASSPRDRGNTEAFF.

This chain joins TRBV1 and TRBJ2-3; TRBD2 is the table's D call and was not checked against the DNA. TRBV1 is noted as a pseudogene. The CDR3 consists of 16 residues. CDR3 DNA: TGCACCAGCAGCCTCTCTAGCGGGGGGTGCACAGATACGCAGTATTTT. It translates to CTSSLSSGGCTDTQYF.

The chain has TRBV9 and TRBJ2-5; 16 nucleotides align to TRBD2. Trimming at V came to 2 bases and at J to 5 bases, leaving 6 bases not matched to a gene. Germline V lookup: CDR1 SGDLS, CDR2 YYNGEE. This CDR3 spans 17 amino acids. CDR3 DNA sequence: TGTGCCAGCAGCGTGTCCGGGACTAGCGGGGGGGATGAGACCCAGTACTTC. It translates to CASSVSGTSGGDETQYF.

The rearrangement links TRBV27 to TRBJ1-5; D might be TRBD1 (5 bases). This CDR3 has 15 amino acids. The germline V gene has CDR1 MNHEY and CDR2 SMNVEV (reference sequence). Trimming stripped 2 bases from V and 2 bases from J, with 10 bases between. The CDR3 region is CASSLMQGGNQPQHF. DNA for the CDR3: TGTGCCAGCAGTTTAATGCAGGGAGGCAATCAGCCCCAGCATTTT.

The rearrangement uses TRBV4-3 and TRBJ2-5; D gene uncertain. V was clipped by 4 bases and J by 2 bases, with 8 bases between them. The CDR3 is 13 residues long. Per the germline V gene, CDR1 is LGHNA and CDR2 is YSLEER. The CDR3 region is CASSLNQQETQYF. The CDR3 coding sequence is TGCGCCAGCAGCCTAAACCAGCAAGAGACCCAGTACTTC.

The chain carries TRBV14 and TRBJ2-3, with a weak D call TRBD1 (6 bases). The CDR3 runs 15 residues. The germline V gene encodes CDR1 SGHDN and CDR2 FVKESK. V was pared by 3 bases and J by 2 bases, with 12 bases between. CDR3 residues: CASSHNGTSTDTQYF. The CDR3 bases are TGTGCCAGCAGCCACAATGGGACATCCACAGATACGCAGTATTTT.

This chain connects TRBV4-2 to TRBJ2-7; weak D call: TRBD1 (5 bases). With 0 bases removed from V and 2 bases from J, the gap between germline ends came to 11 bases. Germline V CDR1 and CDR2: LGHNA, YNFKEQ. The CDR3 is 15 amino acids. Here the CDR3 reads CASSQERQQTYEQYF. CDR3 in DNA: TGTGCCAGCAGCCAAGAGCGACAGCAGACCTACGAGCAGTACTTC.

On this clone: The same CDR3 arises from other DNA sequences in this sample as well. The chain links TRBV18 to TRBJ2-2; D could derive from TRBD1 or TRBD2 (5 bases each). This CDR3 spans 15 amino acids. Germline CDR1 reads KGHSH; CDR2 reads LQKENI. V lost 0 bases and J lost 1, with 6 bases in between. CDR3 loop: CASSPPRGNTGELFF. The CDR3 DNA reads as TGTGCCAGCTCACCACCGAGGGGGAACACCGGGGAGCTGTTTTTT.

The chain carries TRBV7-2 and TRBJ2-3; D is uncertain. CDR3 length: 14 residues. The germline V gene encodes CDR1 SGHTA and CDR2 FQGNSA. The V end lost 8 bases, the J end lost 6 bases, and 18 bases lay between the germline ends. The chain's CDR3 is CASGVGRASDTQYF. CDR3 bases: TGTGCCAGCGGCGTGGGAAGGGCCTCTGATACGCAGTATTTT.

The chain carries TRBV9 and TRBJ2-7, with TRBD1 matching over 8 bases. This CDR3 spans 13 amino acids. Per germline, CDR1 SGDLS and CDR2 YYNGEE. Germline trimming cut 4 bases from V and 6 bases from J; bases unmatched to any gene: 6. The CDR3 DNA sequence: TGTGCCAGCAGCTCAGGGGGCTCGTCCGAGCAGTACTTC. This gives the protein CASSSGGSSEQYF. The complete variable domain, with remaining parts taken from reference TRBV9 and TRBJ2-7, reads DSGVTQTPKHLITATGQRVTLRCSPRSGDLSVYWYQQSLDQGLQFLIQYYNGEERAKGNILERFSAQQFPDLHSELNLSSLELGDSALYFCASSSGGSSEQYFGPGTRLTVT.

The chain has TRBV29-1 and TRBJ2-3; D unresolved. This CDR3 spans 14 amino acids. The germline gives CDR1 SQVTM, CDR2 ANQGSEA. Trimming stripped 6 bases from V and 0 bases from J, with 13 bases between. CDR3 loop: CSVSPQTSTDTQYF. In DNA, the CDR3 is TGCAGCGTATCACCACAAACAAGCACAGATACGCAGTATTTT.

In nucleotides, the CDR3 is TGTGCCAGCAGCTCAGAACGGGACAGGGGTACTGAAGCTTTCTTT. Protein sequence: CASSSERDRGTEAFF. The gene calls are TRBV5-4 and TRBJ1-1; TRBD1 aligns across 10 bases. Germline CDR1 reads SGHNT; CDR2 reads YYREEE (reference sequence). The CDR3 totals 15 residues. V shed 3 bases, J shed 5 bases, and the junction held 7 bases outside the gene matches.

In this sample, this clone turned up once. The gene calls are TRBV25-1 and TRBJ1-3, with D hard to call. Germline V gene data show CDR1 as MGHDK and CDR2 as SYGVNS. V was clipped by 6 bases and J by 4 bases, with 10 bases between them. The CDR3 is 13 residues long. The CDR3 sequence is CASRRMNGNTIYF. The CDR3 DNA follows: TGTGCCAGCAGGAGGATGAACGGAAACACCATATATTTT. The entire variable domain, with the rest obtained from reference TRBV25-1 and TRBJ1-3, is as follows: EADIYQTPRYLVIGTGKKITLECSQTMGHDKMYWYQQDPGMELHLIHYSYGVNSTEKGDLSSESTVSRIRTEHFPLTLESARPSHTSQYLCASRRMNGNTIYFGEGSWLTVV.

Only a few counts were recorded for this clone. The chain uses TRBV4-3 and TRBJ1-1; D gene uncertain. The CDR3 runs 12 residues. Germline CDR1 reads LGHNA; CDR2 reads YSLEER. V lost 3 bases and J 8 bases, leaving 10 bases between the germline ends. The CDR3 DNA reads as TGCGCCAGCAGCCAGAGAGGAAGGGAAGCTTTCTTT. Its translation is CASSQRGREAFF.

This clone was found a few times. V and J are TRBV21-1 and TRBJ2-5. TRBV21-1 has pseudogene status. This CDR3 spans 13 amino acids. This chain's CDR3 is CASSKGVEETQYF. The CDR3 nucleotides read TGTGCCAGCAGCAAAGGGGTTGAAGAGACCCAGTACTTC.

The rearrangement links TRBV9 to TRBJ1-2; 7 bases match TRBD1. The CDR3 covers 15 residues. Trimming at V came to 4 bases and at J to 5 bases, leaving 11 bases not matched to a gene. CDR1 and CDR2 (germline): SGDLS, YYNGEE. The CDR3 spells CASSSLGQGVYGYTF. CDR3 nucleotides: TGTGCCAGCAGCTCCCTAGGGCAGGGGGTGTATGGCTACACCTTC.

The chain links TRBV7-6 to TRBJ1-1; TRBD1 might be the D (5 bases). The CDR3 loop spans 15 amino acids. The V end was cut by 3 bases, the J end by 2 bases, with 13 bases between. CDR1 SGHVS and CDR2 FNYEAQ come from the germline V gene. The CDR3 protein is CASSLLSRGNTEAFF. Written as DNA, the CDR3 is TGTGCCAGCAGCTTGCTGTCTAGGGGAAACACTGAAGCTTTCTTT.

CDR3 protein: CASSFRGGQVGNTIYF. In DNA, the CDR3 is TGTGCCAGCTCATTCCGGGGGGGCCAGGTTGGAAACACCATATATTTT. The chain couples TRBV5-4 to TRBJ1-3, with D tentatively TRBD1 (6 bases). Germline V gene lookup returns CDR1 SGHNT and CDR2 YYREEE (reference sequence). The CDR3 runs to 16 residues. The V gene lost 7 bases and the J gene lost 3 bases, with 20 bases spanning the gap.

The chain employs TRBV4-1 and TRBJ1-1; no clear D. V was trimmed by 4 bases and J by 4 bases, leaving 10 bases between them. The germline gives CDR1 MGHRA, CDR2 YSYEKL. This CDR3 is 13 amino acids long. The CDR3 DNA reads TGCGCCAGCAGCCCGGACGGTTTCACTGAAGCTTTCTTT. This gives the protein CASSPDGFTEAFF.

The chain has TRBV29-1 and TRBJ2-7; 11 nucleotides align to TRBD1. CDR1 SQVTM and CDR2 ANQGSEA come from the germline V gene. The CDR3 length is 15 residues. With V trimmed by 5 bases and J by 6 bases, 12 bases remained unmatched. This chain's CDR3 is CSVRPGGTGGLEQYF. Written as DNA, the CDR3 is TGCAGCGTTCGCCCAGGGGGGACAGGGGGACTCGAGCAGTACTTC.

The chain combines TRBV5-4 with TRBJ1-2, with a possible D match to TRBD1 (6 bases). The V end lost 4 bases, the J end lost 4 bases, and 17 bases lay between the germline ends. The CDR3 loop spans 15 amino acids. Germline CDR1 reads SGHNT; CDR2 reads YYREEE (reference sequence). CDR3 amino acids: CASSVQTRGIYGYTF. The CDR3 coding sequence is TGTGCCAGCAGCGTTCAGACAAGGGGGATCTATGGCTACACCTTC.

The chain couples TRBV6-5 to TRBJ1-3; no definite D call. The CDR3 is 14 amino acids. Per the germline V gene, CDR1 is MNHEY and CDR2 is SVGAGI. V dropped 0 bases and J dropped 6 bases, with 9 bases sitting between them. CDR3 coding DNA: TGTGCCAGCAGTTACTCCTCTCCAGTAAACACCATATATTTT. Translating it yields CASSYSSPVNTIYF.

This sequence joins TRBV7-2 and TRBJ2-5, with D perhaps being TRBD1 or TRBD2 (5 bases each). Germline lookup yields CDR1 SGHTA and CDR2 FQGNSA. V gave up 4 bases and J gave up 4 bases, with 16 bases separating them. This CDR3 region has 15 residues. The CDR3 DNA is TGTGCCAGCAGCTCATCCGGGACGCAAGGAGAGACCCAGTACTTC. This sequence encodes CASSSSGTQGETQYF.